This T cell receptor (beta chain) stems from a study of blood T cells in healthy people across ages. Looking at the study overall: About one barcoded beta molecule per two T cells was captured by template switching. General study findings and limits: A roughly linear fall in TCR beta diversity per million T cells was seen with increasing age.

This CDR3 comprises 15 residues. V shed 9 bases and J shed 0 bases, with 16 bases lying between them. Per the germline V gene, CDR1 is MGHRA and CDR2 is YSYEKL. This clonotype was found many times. Its matching antigen is unknown. Extractions gave at least 6 micrograms of total RNA per sample. The authors ran a second PCR of 7 to 11 cycles using a sample-barcoded 5' primer and a J-beta primer mix. Each of the samples gave a minimum of 3 million paired-end reads that contained CDR3. From the 5' RACE reads, TCRdb called clonotypes with MiXCR, one entry per CDR3 protein. This table holds fewer than 900,000 distinct CDR3 sequences, 35% to 40% found once.

This sequence joins TRBV4-1 and TRBJ2-3, with a weak D call TRBD1 (6 bases). Sequencing was performed on blood. The clonotype originates from a man between 18 and 35 years old in good health. CDR3 in DNA: TGCGCCAGTACACCCCGGGACATAAGCACAGATACGCAGTATTTT. This codes for CASTPRDISTDTQYF.